This is a list of T cell receptor beta chains from one sample in a study of cytomegalovirus exposure and HLA in healthy donors. TCRdb's copy holds only in-frame clones and misses some; the assay was immunoSEQ multiplex PCR. The table has 65,000 or so clones, about 78% seen once. The material sequenced was PBMCs. Source of these receptors: a girl under 18 in good health and CMV-seropositive. CDR3s leave out the opening cysteine and the closing phenylalanine or tryptophan. The D gene is left open where the match is weak.

ATSRAGLAVTDTQY,TRBD2,TRBV15
ASSSSGQGLNSPLH,TRBD1,TRBV28
ASSLDTGSLI,NA,TRBV11-2
ASGANPYEQY,NA,TRBV6-6
ASSGAFYEQY,NA,TRBV6-5
AWNAGTGGHQPQH,TRBD1,TRBV30
ASSQDPSYFTDTQY,NA,TRBV4-1
ASSRTSGRAFVADTQY,TRBD2,TRBV28
ASGLVLAGPGKTQY,TRBD2,TRBV12-5
ASIPKRGNSPLH,NA,TRBV6-1
ASSQGGGWGGNEQF,NA,TRBV4-2
ASSLVPSLTGSPYEQY,TRBD1,TRBV7-8
ASSQGDHETQY,NA,TRBV5-4
ASSSTSGSAPTDTQY,TRBD2,TRBV7-9
ANDNPQTGSEQF,NA,TRBV10-1
ASMTLLAGRYEQF,TRBD2,TRBV5-1
AWDGQGGTEAF,NA,TRBV30
ASSFLGTGPNTQY,TRBD1,TRBV5-1
ASSTTGTSGRGEQF,TRBD2,TRBV19
ASSLWPNTEAF,NA,TRBV18
ASSPRGRGGYT,TRBD1,TRBV28
ATSLGGEGNTIY,NA,TRBV15
ASSLPQGTEQY,NA,TRBV9
ASSTTGVEQY,TRBD1,TRBV6-5
ASTPVAYNEQF,NA,TRBV7-6
ASGSSGGEQF,NA,TRBV4-1
ASLPGGYNEQF,NA,TRBV2
ASSFIDAPGEQY,NA,TRBV28
AWWRQGNEQF,NA,TRBV30
ASSESRWGSSYNEQF,NA,TRBV10-1
ASSPRENYEQY,NA,TRBV18
AWREDRDYGYT,NA,TRBV30
ASSSRGDGYT,TRBD1,TRBV19
AWSVGENYGYT,NA,TRBV30